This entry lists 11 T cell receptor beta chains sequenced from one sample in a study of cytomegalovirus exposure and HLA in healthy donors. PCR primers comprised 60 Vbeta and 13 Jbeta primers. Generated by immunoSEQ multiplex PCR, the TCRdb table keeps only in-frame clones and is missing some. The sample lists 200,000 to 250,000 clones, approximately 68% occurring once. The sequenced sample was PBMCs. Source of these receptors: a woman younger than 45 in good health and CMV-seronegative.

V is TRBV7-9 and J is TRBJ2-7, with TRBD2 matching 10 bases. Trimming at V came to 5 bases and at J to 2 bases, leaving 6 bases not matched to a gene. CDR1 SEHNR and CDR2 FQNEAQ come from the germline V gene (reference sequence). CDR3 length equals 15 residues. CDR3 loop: CASSPRTSGTYEQYF. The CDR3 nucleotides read TGTGCCAGCAGCCCCCGGACTAGCGGTACCTACGAGCAGTACTTC.

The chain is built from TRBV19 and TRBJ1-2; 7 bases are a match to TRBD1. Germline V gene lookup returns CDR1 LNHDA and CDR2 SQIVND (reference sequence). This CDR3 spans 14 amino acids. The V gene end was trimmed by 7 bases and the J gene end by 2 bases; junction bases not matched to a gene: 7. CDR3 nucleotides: TGTGCCAGTAAAGGGTCGGGACAGAACTATGGCTACACCTTC. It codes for CASKGSGQNYGYTF.

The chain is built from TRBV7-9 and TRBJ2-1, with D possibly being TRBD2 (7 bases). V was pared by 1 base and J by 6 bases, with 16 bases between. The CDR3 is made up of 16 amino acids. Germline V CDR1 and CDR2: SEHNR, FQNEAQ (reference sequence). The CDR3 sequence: CASSLVGGGSANEQFF. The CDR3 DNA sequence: TGTGCCAGCAGCTTAGTTGGGGGGGGCTCGGCCAATGAGCAGTTCTTC.

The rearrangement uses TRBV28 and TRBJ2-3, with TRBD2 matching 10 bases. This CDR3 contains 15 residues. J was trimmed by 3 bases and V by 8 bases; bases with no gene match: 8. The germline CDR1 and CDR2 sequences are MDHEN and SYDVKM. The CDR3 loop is CASGLAGVSTDTQYF. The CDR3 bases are TGTGCCAGCGGGCTAGCGGGAGTCAGTACAGATACGCAGTATTTT. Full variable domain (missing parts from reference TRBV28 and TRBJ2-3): DVKVTQSSRYLVKRTGEKVFLECVQDMDHENMFWYRQDPGLGLRLIYFSYDVKMKEKGDIPEGYSVSREKKERFSLILESASTNQTSMYLCASGLAGVSTDTQYFGPGTRLTVL.

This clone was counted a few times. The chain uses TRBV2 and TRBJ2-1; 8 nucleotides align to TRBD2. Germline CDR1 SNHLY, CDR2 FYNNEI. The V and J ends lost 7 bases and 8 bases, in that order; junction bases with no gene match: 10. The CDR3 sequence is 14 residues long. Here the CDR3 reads CASTSSGSTDEQFF. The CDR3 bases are TGTGCCAGCACCTCGAGCGGGAGTACAGATGAGCAGTTCTTC.

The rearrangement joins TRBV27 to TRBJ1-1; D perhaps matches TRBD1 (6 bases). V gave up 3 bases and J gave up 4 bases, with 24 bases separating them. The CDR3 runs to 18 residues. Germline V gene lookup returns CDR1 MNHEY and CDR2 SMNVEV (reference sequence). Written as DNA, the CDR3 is TGTGCCAGCAGTTTCGTTTGGGGGCCCCTGGGCATGGGCACTGAAGCTTTCTTT. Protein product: CASSFVWGPLGMGTEAFF.

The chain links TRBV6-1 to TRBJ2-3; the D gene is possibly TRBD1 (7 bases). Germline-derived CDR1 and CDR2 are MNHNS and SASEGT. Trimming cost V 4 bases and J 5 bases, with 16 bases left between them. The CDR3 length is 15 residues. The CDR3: CASSVAGGQLDTQYF. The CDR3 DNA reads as TGTGCCAGCAGTGTGGCAGGGGGGCAATTAGATACGCAGTATTTT.

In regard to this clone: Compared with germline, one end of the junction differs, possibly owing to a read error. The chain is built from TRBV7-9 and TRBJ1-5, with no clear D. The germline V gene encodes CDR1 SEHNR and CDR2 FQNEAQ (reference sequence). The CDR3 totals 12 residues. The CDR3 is CSSSLGDQPQHF. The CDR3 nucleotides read TGTTCCAGCAGCTTGGGCGATCAGCCCCAGCATTTT.

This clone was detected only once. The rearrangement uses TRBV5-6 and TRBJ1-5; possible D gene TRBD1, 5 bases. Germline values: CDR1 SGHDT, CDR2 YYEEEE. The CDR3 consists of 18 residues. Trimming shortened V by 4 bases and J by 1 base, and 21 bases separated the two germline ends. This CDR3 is CASSRRTSGIGSNQPQHF. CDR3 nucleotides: TGTGCCAGCAGCCGTCGGACATCGGGCATCGGGAGCAATCAGCCCCAGCATTTT.

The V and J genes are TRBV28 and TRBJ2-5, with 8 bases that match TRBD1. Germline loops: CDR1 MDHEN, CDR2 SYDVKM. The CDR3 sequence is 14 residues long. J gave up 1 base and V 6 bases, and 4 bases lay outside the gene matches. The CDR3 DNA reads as TGTGCCAGCAGCCCAGGGGGCCGCCAAGAGACCCAGTACTTC. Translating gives CASSPGGRQETQYF.

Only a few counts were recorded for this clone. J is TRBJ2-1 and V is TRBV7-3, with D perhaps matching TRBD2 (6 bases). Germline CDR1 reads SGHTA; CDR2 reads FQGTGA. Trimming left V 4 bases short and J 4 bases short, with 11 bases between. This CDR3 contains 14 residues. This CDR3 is CASSSETSYNEQFF. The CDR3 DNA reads TGTGCCAGCAGCTCCGAGACTAGTTACAATGAGCAGTTCTTC. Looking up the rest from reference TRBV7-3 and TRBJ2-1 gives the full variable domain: GAGVSQTPSNKVTEKGKYVELRCDPISGHTALYWYRQSLGQGPEFLIYFQGTGAADDSGLPNDRFFAVRPEGSVSTLKIQRTERGDSAVYLCASSSETSYNEQFFGPGTRLTVL.